A single sample is the source of the 30 T cell receptor beta chains below, sequenced in a study of T-cell reconstitution after alpha-beta-depleted transplantation in children. This sample's TCRbeta library carried unique molecular identifier barcodes. Via MiXCR, TCRdb re-called the PCR reads, giving one row per CDR3 protein. This table holds 200,000 to 300,000 distinct CDR3 sequences, about 12% found once. This material consisted of PBMCs from the stem cell graft donor, taken from the stem cell graft. The source of these receptors is a human donor who donated a stem cell graft to a child with acute lymphoblastic leukemia.

The CDR3 coding sequence is TGTGCCAGCGCTGGGGCAGCCGGGGAGGGCACCTATGAGCAGTTCTTC. Translation gives CASAGAAGEGTYEQFF. V usage is TRBV27 and J usage is TRBJ2-1, with TRBD2 matching 7 bases. Germline lookup yields CDR1 MNHEY and CDR2 SMNVEV (reference sequence). The CDR3 is made up of 16 amino acids. V lost 8 bases to trimming and J lost 8 bases; unmatched junction nucleotides: 18.

This clonotype was observed many times. This chain uses TRBV20-1 with TRBJ2-7; a weak D match, TRBD2 (5 bases). The CDR3 is 14 amino acids. V was cut by 5 bases and J by 2 bases, with 16 bases left in between. Germline V CDR1 and CDR2: DFQATT, SNEGSKA (reference sequence). The CDR3 protein is CSARTSGLAYEQYF. The CDR3 region has the DNA TGCAGTGCTCGAACGAGCGGATTAGCCTACGAGCAGTACTTC.

A word on this clonotype: A much larger clone sits a single nucleotide away, making a read error possible. This sequence joins TRBV5-1 and TRBJ1-1; D perhaps matches TRBD1 (6 bases). Germline-derived CDR1 and CDR2 are SGHRS and YFSETQ. The CDR3 is 13 residues long. CDR3 sequence reads: CATSLRTDGEAFF. For the CDR3, the DNA is TGCGCCACCAGCTTGCGGACAGATGGTGAAGCTTTCTTT.

This clonotype was recorded at least ten times. The chain recombines TRBV19 with TRBJ2-3; D call uncertain. This CDR3 region has 11 residues. Trimming removed 7 bases at V and 8 bases at J, with 10 bases between. The germline gives CDR1 LNHDA, CDR2 SQIVND (reference sequence). The CDR3 region is CASTATGTQYF. The CDR3 DNA reads TGTGCCAGTACGGCGACGGGTACGCAGTATTTT.

This clonotype came up many times. The chain combines TRBV12-3 or TRBV12-4 with TRBJ1-2, with 8 bases identical to TRBD1. V was clipped by 6 bases and J by 5 bases; unmatched bases: 14. The CDR3 length is 16 residues. The CDR3 sequence: CASRINRDRSTYGYTF. CDR3 DNA sequence: TGTGCCAGCAGAATTAATCGGGACAGGTCGACGTATGGCTACACCTTC.

The chain recombines TRBV6-2 or TRBV6-3 with TRBJ2-7; D not certain. This CDR3 region has 12 residues. V lost 5 bases and J 7 bases, leaving 12 bases between the germline ends. CDR1 is MNHEY, CDR2 SVGEGT, per germline. The CDR3 is CASSPNIGEQYF. In DNA, the CDR3 is TGTGCCAGCAGTCCAAACATCGGGGAGCAGTACTTC.

This clonotype was found many times. The junction departs from the called germline gene at one end, perhaps through a read error. This rearrangement joins TRBV12-3 or TRBV12-4 to TRBJ1-2, with D tentatively TRBD1 (5 bases). There are 12 residues in the CDR3. CDR3: CGTQGVTYGYTF. In DNA, the CDR3 is TGCGGAACCCAGGGAGTAACCTATGGCTACACCTTC.

This clonotype was seen many times. V is TRBV7-8 and J is TRBJ1-1, with D possibly being TRBD1 (6 bases). Germline assignment: CDR1 SGHVS and CDR2 FQNEAQ. V was trimmed by 4 bases and J by 0 bases, leaving 12 bases between them. The CDR3 contains 15 residues. The DNA of the CDR3 is TGTGCCAGCAGCTCCCCCGGGACAATGAACACTGAAGCTTTCTTT. Amino acids: CASSSPGTMNTEAFF.

This clonotype was recorded once. A read error may be the cause here, since a much bigger clone is one base away. The rearrangement uses TRBV4-2 and TRBJ2-2; D possibly corresponds to TRBD2 (6 bases). Germline assignment: CDR1 LGHNA and CDR2 YNFKEQ. Trimming left V 8 bases short and J 2 bases short, with 12 bases between. The CDR3 loop spans 14 amino acids. The CDR3 DNA sequence: TGTGCCAGCGGCCCCGGGAGCAACACCGGGGAGCTGTTTTTT. It yields the protein CASGPGSNTGELFF.

The chain uses TRBV4-3 and TRBJ2-7; D unclear. V lost 3 bases and J lost 2, with 14 bases in between. The CDR3 has 15 amino acids. Germline V gene sequence: CDR1 LGHNA, CDR2 YSLEER. The CDR3 loop reads CASSQTTDPAYEQYF. DNA of the CDR3: TGCGCCAGCAGCCAGACAACTGACCCAGCCTACGAGCAGTACTTC.

This clonotype was recorded many times. The gene calls are TRBV9 and TRBJ2-1; D ambiguous. The CDR3 spans 15 residues. The V end was cut by 4 bases, the J end by 0 bases, with 11 bases between. Germline CDR1 and CDR2: SGDLS and YYNGEE. CDR3 DNA: TGTGCCAGCAGCCCACGGGTTCTCTCCTACAATGAGCAGTTCTTC. Translating it yields CASSPRVLSYNEQFF.

This clonotype was seen ten or more times. The DNA of the CDR3 is TGTGCCAGCAGTTCGCCGGAAAACTATGGCTACACCTTC. Its translation: CASSSPENYGYTF. The rearrangement uses TRBV6-5 and TRBJ1-2; no clear D gene. This CDR3 region has 13 residues. Germline lookup yields CDR1 MNHEY and CDR2 SVGAGI. V was trimmed by 4 bases and J by 2 bases, leaving 8 bases between them.

This clonotype appeared a few times. V usage is TRBV15 and J usage is TRBJ1-1; 8 nucleotides agree with TRBD1. The CDR3 consists of 14 residues. Per the germline V gene, CDR1 is LNHNV and CDR2 is YYDKDF (reference sequence). The trim removed 4 bases at V and 4 bases at J, leaving 5 bases unmatched. This CDR3 reads CATSTATGGTEAFF. The CDR3 bases are TGTGCCACCAGCACCGCTACAGGGGGCACTGAAGCTTTCTTT.

The chain couples TRBV7-9 to TRBJ1-1; 11 nucleotides align to TRBD1. V was clipped by 5 bases and J by 9 bases; unmatched bases: 8. CDR1 and CDR2 from the germline V gene are SEHNR and FQNEAQ (reference sequence). CDR3 length equals 14 residues. The CDR3 protein is CASSNRDRGFKAFF. CDR3 nucleotide sequence: TGTGCCAGCAGCAACCGGGACAGGGGGTTCAAAGCTTTCTTT. The entire variable domain, with the rest obtained from reference TRBV7-9 and TRBJ1-1, is as follows: DTGVSQNPRHKITKRGQNVTFRCDPISEHNRLYWYRQTLGQGPEFLTYFQNEAQLEKSRLLSDRFSAERPKGSFSTLEIQRTEQGDSAMYLCASSNRDRGFKAFFGQGTRLTVV.

This clonotype was observed at least ten times. V usage is TRBV4-3 and J usage is TRBJ2-1; 9 bases match TRBD2. The CDR3 length is 17 residues. The germline V gene has CDR1 LGHNA and CDR2 YSLEER. V trimming: 0 bases; J trimming: 8 bases; junction bases outside the gene matches: 11. This chain's CDR3 is CASSQDRAGGGRDEQFF. The CDR3, as DNA: TGCGCCAGCAGCCAAGATCGGGCGGGAGGGGGGCGAGATGAGCAGTTCTTC.

The chain joins TRBV20-1 to TRBJ2-7, with D perhaps TRBD1 (6 bases). The V end was cut by 3 bases, the J end by 2 bases, with 17 bases between. Germline CDR1 and CDR2: DFQATT and SNEGSKA (reference sequence). The length of the CDR3 is 15 residues. The CDR3 DNA sequence: TGCAGTGCTAGGGGTACAGGGATTCGCCCCTACGAGCAGTACTTC. Its protein product is CSARGTGIRPYEQYF.

This clonotype has more than one count but fewer than ten. The rearrangement joins TRBV9 to TRBJ2-1, with 13 bases lining up with TRBD2. Germline V gene data show CDR1 as SGDLS and CDR2 as YYNGEE. The V segment lost 4 bases and the J segment 6 bases; nucleotides outside the gene matches: 1. The CDR3 length is 14 residues. CDR3 region: CASSTSGGANEQFF. The CDR3 nucleotides read TGTGCCAGCAGCACTAGCGGGGGGGCCAATGAGCAGTTCTTC.

This clonotype appeared many times. This sequence joins TRBV29-1 and TRBJ2-3, with 10 bases fitting TRBD1. Trimming cost V 6 bases and J 8 bases; bases outside gene matches: 11. The CDR3 is made up of 14 amino acids. Germline values: CDR1 SQVTM, CDR2 ANQGSEA. The CDR3 here is CSVRRDRGPGTQYF. DNA for the CDR3: TGCAGCGTACGCCGGGACAGGGGCCCGGGTACGCAGTATTTT.

This chain connects TRBV20-1 to TRBJ2-1, with 10 bases lining up with TRBD2. The CDR3 runs to 13 residues. Germline V gene lookup returns CDR1 DFQATT and CDR2 SNEGSKA (reference sequence). Trimming removed 3 bases from V and 10 bases from J; junction bases left unmatched: 6. In DNA, the CDR3 is TGCAGTGCTAGCTTAGCGGGAGGTCTCGAGCAGTTCTTC. This sequence encodes CSASLAGGLEQFF.

This clonotype was picked up many times. V gene TRBV4-2 combines with J gene TRBJ2-7, with a weak D call TRBD2 (5 bases). V was cut by 0 bases and J by 3 bases, with 9 bases left in between. Germline CDR1 reads LGHNA; CDR2 reads YNFKEQ. This CDR3 region has 14 residues. The CDR3 spells CASSQDAGNYEQYF. For the CDR3, the DNA is TGTGCCAGCAGCCAAGATGCGGGTAACTACGAGCAGTACTTC.

There are many counts of this clonotype. The chain is built from TRBV2 and TRBJ1-1, with 8 bases matching TRBD1. Trimming removed 4 bases from V and 3 bases from J; junction bases left unmatched: 4. Germline-derived CDR1 and CDR2 are SNHLY and FYNNEI. The CDR3 has 14 amino acids. CDR3 coding DNA: TGTGCCAGCAGTGGGACAGGGCGGCACACTGAAGCTTTCTTT. This sequence encodes CASSGTGRHTEAFF.

This clonotype was seen at least ten times. V and J are TRBV6-5 and TRBJ2-1, with D possibly TRBD1 on 6 matching bases. The V and J ends lost 4 bases and 6 bases respectively, with 25 bases between them. Germline V lookup: CDR1 MNHEY, CDR2 SVGAGI. The CDR3 is 18 residues long. CDR3 region: CASSFNNRDRQTLNEQFF. The CDR3 DNA reads TGTGCCAGCAGTTTCAACAACAGGGACCGACAGACCCTCAATGAGCAGTTCTTC.

This clonotype was found many times. This chain uses TRBV6-6 with TRBJ1-4, with D maybe TRBD1 (5 bases). Germline CDR1 reads MNHNY; CDR2 reads SVGAGI (reference sequence). The CDR3 totals 13 residues. V gave up 2 bases and J gave up 11 bases, with 12 bases separating them. This CDR3 reads CASSYVRTLKLFF. The CDR3, as DNA: TGTGCCAGCAGTTACGTACGGACATTGAAACTGTTTTTT.

The chain carries TRBV18 and TRBJ1-2, with D uncertain. V was pared by 3 bases and J by 4 bases, with 9 bases between. CDR3 size: 13 residues. CDR1 is KGHSH and CDR2 is LQKENI in the germline V gene. The CDR3, as DNA: TGTGCCAGCTCACCGTCGGGCACCTATGGCTACACCTTC. Amino acids: CASSPSGTYGYTF.

A few counts support this clonotype. A read error may account for a junction end that differs from germline. The rearrangement uses TRBV29-1 and TRBJ2-7; no clear D. CDR1 is SQVTM, CDR2 ANQGSEA, per germline. The length of the CDR3 is 14 residues. CDR3 nucleotides: TGCAGCGTTGAAAATCCCGATGAGCGTCCGGTAGTGTTCTTC. Its translation is CSVENPDERPVVFF.

In its sample, this clonotype was seen many times. V is TRBV5-1 and J is TRBJ1-2, with a tentative D call TRBD1 (6 bases). The CDR3 totals 13 residues. CDR1 SGHRS and CDR2 YFSETQ come from the germline V gene. V lost 3 bases and J 5 bases, leaving 11 bases between the germline ends. This CDR3 reads CASSWDKSYGYTF. In DNA, the CDR3 is TGCGCCAGCAGCTGGGACAAGTCATATGGCTACACCTTC.

This clonotype was counted at least ten times. This chain joins TRBV12-3 or TRBV12-4 and TRBJ1-1; D might be TRBD1 (5 bases). The CDR3 has 14 residues. The V and J ends lost 6 bases and 4 bases respectively, with 15 bases between them. In DNA form, the CDR3 reads TGTGCCAGCAGGTCCGGGACGGCCGGCACTGAAGCTTTCTTT. It codes for CASRSGTAGTEAFF.

Of note for this clonotype: A single base separates this from a much larger clone, so it may be a read error. Because the CDR3 is missing its conserved closing phenylalanine or tryptophan, this is likely a read error. This CDR3 reads CASSPRPLLAAMDEQFL. CDR3 sequence (DNA): TGTGCCAGCAGTCCCCGACCCTTACTAGCGGCCATGGATGAGCAGTTCTTA. This chain connects TRBV28 to TRBJ2-1, with 8 bases that match TRBD2. Trimming cost V 5 bases and J 8 bases; bases outside gene matches: 17. CDR1 and CDR2 (germline): MDHEN, SYDVKM. The CDR3 spans 17 residues.

In this sample, this clonotype turned up many times. The gene calls are TRBV20-1 and TRBJ1-6; D is possibly TRBD1 (5 bases). The CDR3 runs to 15 residues. CDR1 is DFQATT, CDR2 SNEGSKA, per germline (reference sequence). Trimming shortened V by 0 bases and J by 6 bases, and 12 bases separated the two germline ends. The CDR3 bases are TGCAGTGCTAGAGAGGGCGCAGGGCGTAATTCACCCCTCCACTTT. Translating gives CSAREGAGRNSPLHF.

There are many counts of this clonotype. The V call is TRBV10-3, the J call TRBJ1-3; no clear D. Trimming stripped 0 bases from V and 0 bases from J, with 9 bases between. The CDR3 runs to 16 residues. Germline V gives CDR1 ENHRY, CDR2 SYGVKD. The CDR3 here is CAISESLSASGNTIYF. The CDR3 DNA sequence: TGTGCCATCAGTGAGTCATTGAGTGCCTCTGGAAACACCATATATTTT.